This T cell receptor (beta chain) appears in the sequencing data of a study of tumor-infiltrating lymphocytes in primary liver carcinoma. Broader study findings: Tumor specimens were characterized by a significantly higher top-250-clone fraction than blood (p = 0.039). Pairs comparing tumor with adjacent tissue or blood overlapped less than pairs drawn from tumor regions.

Constant-region priming of approximately 500 ng total RNA yielded TCR beta cDNA. Three nested multiplex PCR rounds, a slightly modified ARM-PCR method, built the TCR beta libraries. TRBV1-TRBV30 forward primers and a C-beta reverse primer were used in the first two PCR rounds, which each ran for 10 cycles. TCRdb reprocessed the multiplex PCR reads with MiXCR, giving one entry per CDR3 protein. The data contain 99,000 or so distinct CDR3 sequences, more than 60% of them singletons. Extraction of RNA together with DNA used 20-30 mg of unsorted bulk tissue. The patients had histopathologically diagnosed primary liver carcinoma, and their disease was treated by surgical resection. These patients lived with chronic HBV infection and had never been treated. This clonotype was counted between two and nine times. Antigen unknown. Since a much larger clone is just one base distant, this may be a read error.

From germline, CDR1 is SGHKS and CDR2 YYEKEE (reference sequence). CDR3 length: 17 amino acids. V gave up 2 bases and J gave up 4 bases; unmatched junction bases: 14. The gene calls are TRBV5-5 and TRBJ1-2, with 7 bases fitting TRBD1. Sequences were obtained from liver tumor tissue from sampling region 5. Regarding subset: tumor region T5, tumor centre. This clonotype originated in a woman aged 55-70 years with primary liver carcinoma and hepatitis B virus infection. CDR3 in amino acids: CASSFQSTGWGTYGYTF. The CDR3 coding sequence is TGTGCCAGCAGCTTTCAATCGACAGGGTGGGGGACCTATGGCTACACCTTC.